This T cell receptor beta chain was recorded in a study of regulatory T cells in long-lasting Graves disease. Combining iRepertoire HTBI primers with Arm-PCR of CDR3 regions, the authors built TCR beta libraries. TCRdb re-called the multiplex PCR reads with MiXCR, one entry per CDR3 protein. The table shows 360,000 or so distinct CDR3 sequences, with 15% to 20% occurring only once. This sample's time point: newly diagnosed GD, antithyroid drugs for less than 3 months. From PBMCs, RNA was extracted and then used to make the TCR library. Tubes containing EDTA received about 9.4 milliliters of drawn peripheral blood. V lost 9 bases and J lost 1, with 9 bases in between. In germline, CDR1 is MGHDK, CDR2 SYGVNS. This CDR3 has 12 amino acids. This sample also belongs to another study, concerning T cells in Graves' hyperthyroidism and ophthalmopathy.

Sequenced here: peripheral blood mononuclear cells (PBMCs), sampled at new diagnosis, from a patient treated with antithyroid drugs. The V and J genes are TRBV25-1 and TRBJ1-1, with D possibly being TRBD1 (6 bases). The receptor comes from a woman younger than 35 with Graves disease. The CDR3 sequence: CASRQANTEAFF. In DNA, the CDR3 is TGTGCCAGTAGACAGGCGAACACTGAAGCTTTCTTT.